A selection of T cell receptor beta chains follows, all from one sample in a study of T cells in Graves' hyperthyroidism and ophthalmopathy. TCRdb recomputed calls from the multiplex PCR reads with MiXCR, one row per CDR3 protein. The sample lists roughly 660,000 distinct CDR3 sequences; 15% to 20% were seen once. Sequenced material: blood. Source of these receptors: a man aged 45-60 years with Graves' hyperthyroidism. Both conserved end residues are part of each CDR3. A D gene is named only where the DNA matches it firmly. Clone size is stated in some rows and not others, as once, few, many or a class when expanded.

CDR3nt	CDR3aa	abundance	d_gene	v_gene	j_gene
TGTGCCAGCAGCTTTCTAGCGGGAGGGCCCGACGAGCAGTACTTC	CASSFLAGGPDEQYF	few	TRBD2	TRBV5-4	TRBJ2-7
TGTGCCAGCAGACAGGTTAGCTCCTACAATGAGCAGTTCTTC	CASRQVSSYNEQFF	.	.	TRBV2	TRBJ2-1
TGTGCCAGCAGTGAATATACGGTGTATAGCAATCAGCCCCAGCATTTT	CASSEYTVYSNQPQHF	many	.	TRBV2	TRBJ1-5
TGTGCCAGCAGCTTGGATGTATATAGAACTCAAGAGACCCAGTACTTC	CASSLDVYRTQETQYF	.	.	TRBV5-6	TRBJ2-5
TGTGCCAGCAGCCGCAGTCAACTGGGGGGTCGGGAGACCCAGTACTTC	CASSRSQLGGRETQYF	many	.	TRBV9	TRBJ2-5
TGTGCCAGCAGCGTAGAACTACTAGCGGGAGGGCGAAATACGCAGTATTTT	CASSVELLAGGRNTQYF	few	TRBD2	TRBV9	TRBJ2-3
TGTGCCAGCGCATTCCCCGCGGGCGAGCAGTACTTC	CASAFPAGEQYF	.	.	TRBV7-2	TRBJ2-7
TGTGCCAGCGGACCGGGACCCAACAATGAGCAGTTCTTC	CASGPGPNNEQFF	many	.	TRBV7-3	TRBJ2-1
TGTGCCAGCGGACAGACGGAGGAGACCCAGTACTTC	CASGQTEETQYF	few	.	TRBV7-9	TRBJ2-5
TGCGCCAGCAGCCCGTGGACAGGGACGGCTGGAAACACCATATATTTT	CASSPWTGTAGNTIYF	.	TRBD1	TRBV4-1	TRBJ1-3
TGTGCCATCAGTGAGTCTGGAGGCAGATCCTACGAGCAGTACTTC	CAISESGGRSYEQYF	many	.	TRBV10-3	TRBJ2-7
TGTGCCAGTAAGAGGACCGGGGCTAGCAATCAGCCCCAGCATTTT	CASKRTGASNQPQHF	many	.	TRBV2	TRBJ1-5
TGTGCCATCAGTACTAGCGGGGGATCCTACAATGAGCAGTTCTTC	CAISTSGGSYNEQFF	many	TRBD2	TRBV10-3	TRBJ2-1
TGTGCCAGCAGTTTATGGGGGCATGTTAACTATGGCTACACCTTC	CASSLWGHVNYGYTF	few	.	TRBV6-9	TRBJ1-2
TGTGCCAGCAGGCCTCGGGGGACGCCCCAAGAGACCCAGTACTTC	CASRPRGTPQETQYF	many	.	TRBV11-2	TRBJ2-5
TGTGCCAGCAGTGGACAGGGGGTTAGCAATCAGCCCCAGCATTTT	CASSGQGVSNQPQHF	many	TRBD1	TRBV2	TRBJ1-5
TGCAGCGTAGATACAGGGGTTGGCAATCAGCCCCAGCATTTT	CSVDTGVGNQPQHF	.	TRBD1	TRBV29-1	TRBJ1-5
TGTGCCAGCAGTTTCCGGGTTACAGATACGCGGTATTTT	CASSFRVTDTRYF	many	.	TRBV28	TRBJ2-3
TGTGCCAGCAGCCAACCAGGGGTCGAAAAACTGTTTTTT	CASSQPGVEKLFF	.	.	TRBV6-1	TRBJ1-4
TGTGCCAGCAGTTTCCCGCTGGGGCTCTATGGCTACACCTTC	CASSFPLGLYGYTF	.	.	TRBV12-3/TRBV12-4	TRBJ1-2
TGTGCCAGCAGACCTATGACAGGGGGATTCACCGGGGAGCTGTTTTTT	CASRPMTGGFTGELFF	few	TRBD1	TRBV6-2/TRBV6-3	TRBJ2-2
.	CAVSAAPLQETQYF	few	.	TRBV2	TRBJ2-5
TGTGCCAGCAGCTTGATGGGCTTCGGGACAGGGGATTCACCCCTCCACTTT	CASSLMGFGTGDSPLHF	.	TRBD1	TRBV5-6	TRBJ1-6
TGTGCCAGCAGCTTAATCCAACTAGCGATAACCGGGGAGCTGTTTTTT	CASSLIQLAITGELFF	.	TRBD2	TRBV7-8	TRBJ2-2
TGTGCCACTCACGGGCGGGCTTCCTACGAGCAGTACTTC	CATHGRASYEQYF	.	.	TRBV6-2/TRBV6-3	TRBJ2-7
TGCGCCAGCAGCCAAAGGGCGGGCGACGAGCAGTACTTC	CASSQRAGDEQYF	many	.	TRBV4-1	TRBJ2-7
TGTGCCTGGGGACTAGCGGGAACCTACAATGAGCAGTTCTTC	CAWGLAGTYNEQFF	few	TRBD2	TRBV30	TRBJ2-1
TGTGCCAGCAGCTTGGAACAGCAGAATCAGCCCCAGCATTTT	CASSLEQQNQPQHF	many	.	TRBV5-5	TRBJ1-5
TGTGCCAGCAGTTCCCATCGGACAGCTAGGAACACTGAAGCTTTCTTT	CASSSHRTARNTEAFF	many	.	TRBV28	TRBJ1-1
TGTGCCAGCTCACCCCCGAGAGAGAATGAGCAGTTCTTC	CASSPPRENEQFF	.	.	TRBV18	TRBJ2-1
TGTGCCAGCAGTTACTCGATAGCCCAGGGGGAGTATTTT	CASSYSIAQGEYF	few	TRBD1	TRBV6-5	TRBJ2-3
TGTGCCAGTAGTATTAGGGCACCTAATCAGCCCCAGCATTTT	CASSIRAPNQPQHF	many	.	TRBV19	TRBJ1-5
TGCAGCGTCTACTCTACAAGGGGAGCCTGGGCAAATGAGCAGTTCTTC	CSVYSTRGAWANEQFF	.	.	TRBV29-1	TRBJ2-1
TGTGCCAGCAGCCCGGGACTAGCGTGGGAGACCCAGTACTTC	CASSPGLAWETQYF	few	TRBD2	TRBV13	TRBJ2-5
TGTGCCAGCAGCTTAGTTTTAGGGGGAGGAACCAAAAACATTCAGTACTTC	CASSLVLGGGTKNIQYF	many	.	TRBV11-2	TRBJ2-4
TGCGGCCGGGGCCAGGGGTACTACGAGCAGTACTTC	CGRGQGYYEQYF	.	.	TRBV20-1	TRBJ2-7
TGTGCCAGCTCACCAGGCTGGAACACCGGGGAGCTGTTTTTT	CASSPGWNTGELFF	many	.	TRBV18	TRBJ2-2
TGTGCCAGCAGCACCTTACAGGGGGCATTCATCTACGAGCACTACTTC	CASSTLQGAFIYEHYF	.	TRBD1	TRBV11-2	TRBJ2-7
TGTGCCAGCAGTTACACAAATAAGCGGGGTTCGAAGGAGACCCAGTACTTC	CASSYTNKRGSKETQYF	many	TRBD2	TRBV6-2/TRBV6-3	TRBJ2-5
TGTGCCAGCAGGGCGGGGCGGGAGTGGTACGAGCAGTACTTC	CASRAGREWYEQYF	many	TRBD2	TRBV2	TRBJ2-7
TGCAGCGTTGGAGAAAATAGCAATCAGCCCCAGCATTTT	CSVGENSNQPQHF	.	.	TRBV29-1	TRBJ1-5
TGTGCCAGCAGCACCCGGGCCGGCGGAACGAACACCGGGGAGCTGTTTTTT	CASSTRAGGTNTGELFF	many	.	TRBV9	TRBJ2-2
TGTGCCAGCAGCCAAAAGGGGACCGCCGAGAACACTGAAGCTTTCTTT	CASSQKGTAENTEAFF	few	.	TRBV3-1	TRBJ1-1
TGTGCCAGCAGTTTGCTGGGACTAGCCGTCAGCACAGATACGCAGTATTTT	CASSLLGLAVSTDTQYF	.	TRBD2	TRBV28	TRBJ2-3
TGTGCCAGCAGCTTAGGCGGGAGGGCCACCGGGGAGCTGTTTTTT	CASSLGGRATGELFF	.	TRBD2	TRBV11-2	TRBJ2-2
TGCGCCAGCAGCCAAGGGGTACAGGGGGCAAAAGAGACCCAGTACTTC	CASSQGVQGAKETQYF	many	TRBD1	TRBV4-1	TRBJ2-5
TGTGCCAGCTCACCACCCGCGGGAGGTTACGAGCAGTACTTC	CASSPPAGGYEQYF	many	TRBD2	TRBV18	TRBJ2-7
TGCGCCAGCAGCCCCCGGCGCGGGAGGGATCATGAGCAGTTCTTC	CASSPRRGRDHEQFF	.	TRBD2	TRBV5-1	TRBJ2-1
TGTGCCAGTGGACTGAACACTGAAGCTTTCTTT	CASGLNTEAFF	many	.	TRBV12-3/TRBV12-4	TRBJ1-1
TGTGCCAGCAGCTCAAGGGCGGGCAAATCAGTTGAAAAACTGTTTTTT	CASSSRAGKSVEKLFF	few	.	TRBV7-9	TRBJ1-4
TGTGCCAGTAGTACCTTAGCGAGTTCCTACAATGAGCAGTTCTTC	CASSTLASSYNEQFF	.	.	TRBV19	TRBJ2-1
TGTGCCAGTAGTATTATCAGGGGGTTCTCTGGGGCCAACGTCCTGACTTTC	CASSIIRGFSGANVLTF	.	TRBD1	TRBV19	TRBJ2-6
TGTGCCAGCAAACGGGACACTAACACTGAAGCTTTCTTT	CASKRDTNTEAFF	few	.	TRBV28	TRBJ1-1
TGTGCCAGCAGCTTAGCTAGCGGGCGCATCCCAGATACGCAGTATTTT	CASSLASGRIPDTQYF	few	TRBD2	TRBV7-6	TRBJ2-3
TGTGCCAGCAGGGAGGCAGCTTATTCACCCCTCCACTTT	CASREAAYSPLHF	many	.	TRBV2	TRBJ1-6
TGTGCCATCAGTGAGTCGATCGGTAGCGGGAGCTACAATGAGCAGTTCTTC	CAISESIGSGSYNEQFF	many	TRBD2	TRBV10-3	TRBJ2-1
TGTGCCATCATCAGGACTAGCGGGAGGGAGACCTCCTACAATGAGCAGTTCTTC	CAIIRTSGRETSYNEQFF	many	TRBD2	TRBV10-3	TRBJ2-1
TGCAGTGCCGCTCATACAGGGAATCAGCCCCAGCATTTT	CSAAHTGNQPQHF	many	.	TRBV20-1	TRBJ1-5
TGTGCCTGGAGTGGACAGCTCGTGAACACTGAAGCTTTCTTT	CAWSGQLVNTEAFF	.	.	TRBV30	TRBJ1-1
TGTGCCAGCTCCTTCTTTGGGGGGCCTACCTACGAGCAGTACTTC	CASSFFGGPTYEQYF	.	.	TRBV18	TRBJ2-7